The rows below give T cell receptor beta chains drawn from one sample of a study of blood T cell repertoires in COVID-19. Clones were sequenced by immunoSEQ multiplex PCR, and TCRdb holds only the in-frame ones, with some missing. This table holds 270,000 or so clones, approximately 90% found once. The sample comprised peripheral blood. The receptors shown here come from a man aged 40-49 years with acute or convalescent COVID-19. Each CDR3 is given with its conserved first and last residue. The D gene is left open where the match is weak. The size field is filled for only some rows; it gives once, few, many or a size class.

d_call,v_call,j_call,cdr3_length,clone_size,cdr3_nt,cdr3_aa
NA,TRBV3-1/TRBV3-2,TRBJ1-3,12,NA,TGTGCCAGCAGCCAATACGGGAACACCATATATTTT,CASSQYGNTIYF
TRBD2,TRBV13,TRBJ2-5,14,NA,TGTGCCAGCAGCCCTGGACTAGCGGGGGAGACCCAGTACTTC,CASSPGLAGETQYF
NA,TRBV7-2,TRBJ1-6,12,NA,TGTGCCAGCAGCCTACAGGGTTTAACCCTCCACTTT,CASSLQGLTLHF
TRBD2,TRBV7-2,TRBJ2-1,16,NA,TGTGCCAGCAGCTTAGTGACGCTCGTAGCGGGGGCTGGCCTGTTCTTC,CASSLVTLVAGAGLFF
TRBD1,TRBV5-8,TRBJ2-1,16,NA,TGTGCCAGCAGCCAAACCGGGACAGGGGGCTACAATGAGCAGTTCTTC,CASSQTGTGGYNEQFF
TRBD1,TRBV7-2,TRBJ2-5,16,NA,TGTGCCAGCAGCTTAGTAGGGACAGGGTTTACGGAGACCCAGTACTTC,CASSLVGTGFTETQYF
NA,TRBV10-1,TRBJ1-1,13,NA,TGCGCCAGCAGTGAGTCGGTGGACAGAGAAGCTTTCTTT,CASSESVDREAFF
TRBD2,TRBV7-6,TRBJ2-2,16,NA,TGTGCCAGCAGCGCGCTAGCGGCATGGAACACCGGGGAGCTGTTTTTT,CASSALAAWNTGELFF
NA,TRBV5-1,TRBJ2-2,13,once,TGCGCCAGCAGCTTGGTCCGGGGCGGGGAGCTGTTTTTT,CASSLVRGGELFF
TRBD1,TRBV10-1,TRBJ1-6,14,NA,TGCGCCAGCACTTCGGGACAGGTTAATTCACCCCTCCACTTT,CASTSGQVNSPLHF
NA,TRBV19,TRBJ1-5,12,NA,TGTGCCAGCTCCGACCGGGGTCAGCCCCAGCATTTT,CASSDRGQPQHF
NA,TRBV2,TRBJ2-1,13,NA,TGTGCCAGCAGTCAAAGCGGCTACAATGAGCAGTTCTTC,CASSQSGYNEQFF
TRBD2,TRBV5-1,TRBJ2-7,14,once,TGCGCCAGCAGCATAACTAGCGGGGGGTACGAGCAGTACTTC,CASSITSGGYEQYF
TRBD2,TRBV25-1,TRBJ2-3,16,NA,TGTGCCAGCACCAGGACTAGCGGGGGGGACACAGATACGCAGTATTTT,CASTRTSGGDTDTQYF
NA,TRBV12-5,TRBJ1-5,15,NA,TGTGCTAGTGGTTTGATGAGGGCAGGAAATCAGCCCCAGCATTTT,CASGLMRAGNQPQHF
TRBD1,TRBV28,TRBJ2-2,15,NA,TGTGCCAGCAGCATTGGACAGGCTTACACCGGGGAGCTGTTTTTT,CASSIGQAYTGELFF